Described below is a single T cell receptor beta chain sequence and its context. Its antigen is currently unknown. The data originate from a study of cytomegalovirus exposure and HLA in healthy donors. Study findings and constraints: HLA allele associations emerged for roughly 16,000 TCR beta sequences in a later analysis, at 0.05 false discovery rate. Information on immune exposure was restricted to one variable (CMV serostatus).

Primers included in the PCR were 60 Vbeta and 13 Jbeta primers. Here immunoSEQ multiplex PCR was the method, and the copy in TCRdb shows in-frame clones only, minus some. Among some 65,000 clones listed, about 73% were seen once. This CDR3 is built from 13 residues. Trimming took off 8 bases at V and 0 bases at J, with 11 bases between the two ends. Germline V gene data show CDR1 as MNHEY and CDR2 as SVGAGI. This receptor was identified in a woman in her thirties in good health and CMV-seronegative. This sequence joins TRBV6-5 and TRBJ2-7; D is perhaps TRBD2 (5 bases). The sequenced sample was PBMCs. CDR3 DNA: TGTGCCAGCCGATATGGGAGCTCCTACGAGCAGTACTTC. It codes for CASRYGSSYEQYF.